The clone carrying this TCR beta chain was observed once. Its antigen is not known. V gave up 5 bases and J gave up 10 bases, with 20 bases separating them. Germline V lookup: CDR1 SGHVS, CDR2 FQNEAQ. CDR3 length equals 14 residues. This sample was included in a study of T cell responses to AZD1222 COVID-19 vaccine. Overall study results and limits: A mostly white British donor set with more females was recruited, and clonal diversity was possibly underestimated. Spike was spanned by vaccine-associated CD4 TCRs, with dominance at 160-218 and 743-854.

Clones were read by immunoSEQ multiplex PCR, and TCRdb kept only the in-frame ones, dropping some. This repertoire shows some 96,000 clones, 88% found once; its top ten account for about a sixth. Second doses were pooled across both intervals (about 4 or about 12 weeks). Sequencing was performed on peripheral blood, taken 28 days after the second AZD1222 dose. The rearrangement links TRBV7-8 to TRBJ1-1, with TRBD1 as a possible D gene (5 bases). The clonotype comes from an adult who received the AZD1222 COVID-19 vaccine. CDR3 loop: CASSPAARQSRAFF. CDR3 sequence (DNA): TGTGCCAGCAGCCCCGCCGCCCGACAGTCTCGAGCTTTCTTT.